Following are 28 T cell receptor beta chains from one sample sequenced in a study of blood T cell repertoires in COVID-19. Assay: immunoSEQ multiplex PCR; the TCRdb copy retains only in-frame clones and omits some. Of about 160,000 clones in the sample, about 80% were seen once. The sample was peripheral blood. The receptors originated from a woman aged 80 or over with acute or convalescent COVID-19.

This chain connects TRBV2 to TRBJ1-2; 8 bases are shared with TRBD1. V was clipped by 6 bases and J by 5 bases; unmatched bases: 11. CDR1 is SNHLY and CDR2 is FYNNEI in the germline V gene. This CDR3 has 15 amino acids. CDR3 sequence: CASSIPRGLGYGYTF. CDR3 nucleotide sequence: TGTGCCAGCAGCATTCCCAGGGGGCTCGGGTATGGCTACACCTTC.

The chain has TRBV9 and TRBJ2-1, with D perhaps matching TRBD2 (5 bases). Trimming removed 4 bases at V and 1 base at J, with 12 bases between. The length of the CDR3 is 15 residues. Germline lookup yields CDR1 SGDLS and CDR2 YYNGEE. The CDR3 region has the DNA TGTGCCAGCAGCTCTAAGCGGAGATCCTACAATGAGCAGTTCTTC. Its protein product is CASSSKRRSYNEQFF.

The genes are TRBV19 and TRBJ2-1; a possible D gene is TRBD1 (6 bases). The CDR3 is 14 residues long. Trimming pared 7 bases from V and 8 bases from J, leaving 18 bases between. Germline-derived CDR1 and CDR2 are LNHDA and SQIVND (reference sequence). The CDR3 loop is CASIGGALGDEQFF. DNA of the CDR3: TGTGCCAGTATAGGGGGAGCCCTAGGCGATGAGCAGTTCTTC.

The V and J genes are TRBV7-7 and TRBJ2-1, with D perhaps matching TRBD1 (5 bases). The CDR3 is 13 residues long. V dropped 1 base and J dropped 10 bases, with 11 bases sitting between them. Per the germline V gene, CDR1 is SSHAT and CDR2 is FNYEAQ (reference sequence). The CDR3 is CASSLDRRGEQFF. The DNA for the CDR3 is TGTGCCAGCAGCTTAGATAGAAGGGGAGAGCAGTTCTTC.

The chain recombines TRBV27 with TRBJ1-1; the match to TRBD1 covers 9 bases. The trim removed 4 bases at V and 10 bases at J, leaving 10 bases unmatched. There are 14 residues in the CDR3. Germline-derived CDR1 and CDR2 are MNHEY and SMNVEV (reference sequence). In nucleotides, the CDR3 is TGTGCCAGCAGTTCCTCCGGGACAGGGAGGAGAGCTTTCTTT. Protein: CASSSSGTGRRAFF.

In this sample, this clone turned up a few times. J is TRBJ2-1 and V is TRBV3-1 (or the pseudogene TRBV3-2); the match to TRBD2 covers 9 bases. The CDR3 length is 15 residues. CDR1 and CDR2 from the germline V gene are LGHDT and YNNKEL (reference sequence). The trim removed 6 bases at V and 5 bases at J, leaving 8 bases unmatched. The CDR3 nucleotides read TGTGCCAGCAGACTTAGCGGGAGCGAAAACAATGAGCAGTTCTTC. Encoded protein: CASRLSGSENNEQFF.

The V gene is TRBV30, the J gene TRBJ1-1; no definite D call. The CDR3 extends over 13 amino acids. Germline V gene lookup returns CDR1 GTSNPN and CDR2 SVGIG (reference sequence). Between the trimmed V and J ends, which lost 4 bases and 1 base, there was a span of 10 bases. CDR3 protein: CAWTFLGNTEAFF. In DNA, the CDR3 is TGTGCCTGGACGTTCCTCGGGAACACTGAAGCTTTCTTT.

This chain uses TRBV18 with TRBJ1-1, with D tentatively TRBD1 (6 bases). The V and J ends lost 3 bases and 1 base respectively, with 9 bases between them. Germline V lookup: CDR1 KGHSH, CDR2 LQKENI. This CDR3 spans 14 amino acids. The CDR3 loop reads CASSPLGQNTEAFF. DNA for the CDR3: TGTGCCAGCTCACCTTTGGGACAGAACACTGAAGCTTTCTTT.

V gene TRBV30 combines with J gene TRBJ2-1; D perhaps matches TRBD2 (7 bases). Trimming removed 5 bases from V and 15 bases from J, with 20 bases in between. Germline values: CDR1 GTSNPN, CDR2 SVGIG (reference sequence). This CDR3 is 12 amino acids long. Here the CDR3 reads CAWGAARGARFF. CDR3 DNA sequence: TGTGCCTGGGGTGCCGCTCGGGGGGCGAGGTTCTTC.

The chain has TRBV13 and TRBJ2-5; 8 bases map to TRBD2. CDR1 is PRHDT and CDR2 is FYEKMQ in the germline V gene (reference sequence). Trimming cost V 0 bases and J 5 bases; bases outside gene matches: 2. CDR3 length: 14 amino acids. CDR3 DNA sequence: TGTGCCAGCAGCTTAGGCCGGGGGGGCGAGACCCAGTACTTC. This translates into CASSLGRGGETQYF.

This clone has only one observation. The J gene is TRBJ2-1, the V gene TRBV19; D unresolved. The V end was cut by 1 base, the J end by 8 bases, with 12 bases between. CDR1 and CDR2 (germline): LNHDA, SQIVND (reference sequence). The CDR3 consists of 14 residues. CDR3 protein: CASSIAPPMDEQFF. In nucleotides, the CDR3 is TGTGCCAGTAGTATAGCCCCCCCTATGGATGAGCAGTTCTTC.

This chain links TRBV2 with TRBJ1-4; the D gene is possibly TRBD1 (6 bases). The CDR3 sequence is 13 residues long. In germline, CDR1 is SNHLY, CDR2 FYNNEI. The V gene lost 7 bases and the J gene lost 4 bases, with 10 bases spanning the gap. CDR3 loop: CASIGQLNEKLFF. CDR3 nucleotides: TGTGCCAGCATCGGACAGCTTAATGAAAAACTGTTTTTT.

The V call is TRBV27, the J call TRBJ2-7; TRBD2 might be the D (5 bases). The CDR3 spans 15 residues. Trimming removed 0 bases at V and 0 bases at J, with 9 bases between. Germline V gene data show CDR1 as MNHEY and CDR2 as SMNVEV (reference sequence). The CDR3 protein is CASSLSILGSYEQYF. The CDR3, as DNA: TGTGCCAGCAGTTTATCGATACTAGGCTCCTACGAGCAGTACTTC.

The chain joins TRBV6-2 or TRBV6-3 to TRBJ2-4, with 16 bases matching TRBD2. V shed 5 bases and J 0 bases; nucleotides not matched to a gene: 4. The CDR3 totals 18 residues. Germline lookup yields CDR1 MNHEY and CDR2 SVGEGT. The CDR3 DNA follows: TGTGCCAGCAGTCACGGGACTAGCGGGAGGGTAGCCAAAAACATTCAGTACTTC. Translation: CASSHGTSGRVAKNIQYF.

The chain employs TRBV4-1 and TRBJ2-2, with 9 bases matching TRBD2. The V and J ends lost 4 bases and 1 base, in that order; junction bases with no gene match: 4. The CDR3 runs to 16 residues. Germline V CDR1 and CDR2: MGHRA, YSYEKL. The CDR3: CASSLREGRNTGELFF. DNA for the CDR3: TGCGCCAGCAGCCTGCGGGAGGGCCGGAACACCGGGGAGCTGTTTTTT.

With respect to this clone: This sample includes further DNA sequences coding for the same CDR3. The chain uses TRBV19 and TRBJ2-7, with 7 bases that match TRBD2. Losses at the gene ends were 1 base for V and 3 bases for J; bases not matched to a gene: 0. CDR3 length: 13 amino acids. CDR1 LNHDA and CDR2 SQIVND come from the germline V gene (reference sequence). The CDR3 DNA reads TGTGCCAGTAGTATAGGCGGGGGCTACGAGCAGTACTTC. Residues: CASSIGGGYEQYF.

The rearrangement uses TRBV25-1 and TRBJ1-2; TRBD1 is a possible D gene (6 bases). The CDR3 loop spans 16 amino acids. In germline, CDR1 is MGHDK, CDR2 SYGVNS. Trimming stripped 4 bases from V and 3 bases from J, with 18 bases between. CDR3 sequence reads: CASSGPQGIDYYGYTF. DNA of the CDR3: TGTGCCAGCAGTGGACCACAGGGCATAGATTACTATGGCTACACCTTC.

This chain connects TRBV5-4 to TRBJ2-3; 10 bases map to TRBD1. The CDR3 contains 14 residues. Germline CDR1 SGHNT, CDR2 YYREEE (reference sequence). With 7 bases clipped from V and 5 bases from J, the junction kept 7 bases outside the gene matches. CDR3 residues: CASGRQGAEDTQYF. For the CDR3, the DNA is TGTGCCAGCGGGAGACAGGGGGCCGAAGATACGCAGTATTTT.

The rearrangement links TRBV5-4 to TRBJ2-7; 9 bases are a match to TRBD2. The trim removed 4 bases at V and 5 bases at J, leaving 10 bases unmatched. Germline-derived CDR1 and CDR2 are SGHNT and YYREEE (reference sequence). The CDR3 is 15 amino acids. CDR3 loop: CASSPSGKPIDEQYF. In nucleotides, the CDR3 is TGTGCCAGCAGCCCTAGCGGGAAACCGATCGACGAGCAGTACTTC.

The chain has TRBV4-2 and TRBJ2-7; 11 bases match TRBD1. Germline V CDR1 and CDR2: LGHNA, YNFKEQ. The length of the CDR3 is 17 residues. V lost 0 bases and J lost 2; bases outside the gene matches: 6. CDR3 region: CASSQDRTGGFAYEQYF. The DNA for the CDR3 is TGTGCCAGCAGCCAAGATCGGACAGGGGGCTTTGCCTACGAGCAGTACTTC.

The V and J genes are TRBV19 and TRBJ1-5; D is unresolved. The germline V and J ends were trimmed by 8 bases and 7 bases, with 12 bases remaining between them. Germline V CDR1 and CDR2: LNHDA, SQIVND (reference sequence). This CDR3 region has 12 residues. CDR3 DNA: TGTGCCAGTTCCAGAGGTCGGCAGCCCCAGCATTTT. Protein sequence: CASSRGRQPQHF. Combining the CDR3 with reference TRBV19 and TRBJ1-5 gives the whole variable domain DGGITQSPKYLFRKEGQNVTLSCEQNLNHDAMYWYRQDPGQGLRLIYYSQIVNDFQKGDIAEGYSVSREKKESFPLTVTSAQKNPTAFYLCASSRGRQPQHFGDGTRLSIL.

V is TRBV9 and J is TRBJ2-2; 13 bases are shared with TRBD2. V shed 4 bases and J 7 bases; nucleotides not matched to a gene: 10. The CDR3 consists of 17 residues. Germline V gives CDR1 SGDLS, CDR2 YYNGEE. CDR3 region: CASSPRTSGSKGGELFF. CDR3 DNA: TGTGCCAGCAGCCCGCGGACTAGCGGGAGTAAGGGCGGGGAGCTGTTTTTT.

V usage is TRBV4-1 and J usage is TRBJ2-7; 7 bases agree with TRBD1. The germline V gene encodes CDR1 MGHRA and CDR2 YSYEKL. The CDR3 has 16 amino acids. With V trimmed by 1 base and J by 7 bases, 13 bases remained unmatched. As DNA, the CDR3 is TGCGCCAGCAGCCAAGTGGCAGCGGCTATACAGGGGGAGCAGTACTTC. Translation: CASSQVAAAIQGEQYF.

V and J are TRBV18 and TRBJ1-5, with D perhaps matching TRBD1 (6 bases). V shed 3 bases and J shed 10 bases, with 19 bases lying between them. The CDR3 has 15 amino acids. CDR1 is KGHSH, CDR2 LQKENI, per germline. The CDR3 protein is CASSPVNLQGFPQHF. CDR3 coding DNA: TGTGCCAGCTCACCCGTGAATTTACAGGGATTTCCCCAGCATTTT.

This clone showed up just once. The CDR3 bases are TGTGCCAGCAGTGGCAGGACAGGCTTCGATGGCTACACCTTC. Its translation is CASSGRTGFDGYTF. The rearrangement joins TRBV6-6 to TRBJ1-2, with 7 bases matching TRBD1. The germline gives CDR1 MNHNY, CDR2 SVGAGI (reference sequence). V lost 5 bases to trimming and J lost 6 bases; unmatched junction nucleotides: 9. This CDR3 has 14 residues.

The rearrangement joins TRBV7-8 to TRBJ1-2, with TRBD1 as a possible D gene (6 bases). Germline lookup yields CDR1 SGHVS and CDR2 FQNEAQ. V was clipped by 5 bases and J by 6 bases, with 16 bases between them. This CDR3 is 14 amino acids long. The CDR3 sequence: CASSVQGSGDGYTF. Written as DNA, the CDR3 is TGTGCCAGCAGCGTACAGGGTAGTGGAGATGGCTACACCTTC.

The chain links TRBV7-8 to TRBJ2-1; the match to TRBD2 covers 10 bases. CDR3 length: 14 residues. The germline gives CDR1 SGHVS, CDR2 FQNEAQ. Unmatched junction bases numbered 7, after V lost 5 bases and J lost 9 bases. CDR3 DNA sequence: TGTGCCAGCAGCCTTATAGCGGGAGGTTCTGAGCAGTTCTTC. Translating gives CASSLIAGGSEQFF.

The chain couples TRBV12-3 or TRBV12-4 to TRBJ2-1, with D hard to call. Trimming pared 4 bases from V and 8 bases from J, leaving 12 bases between. The CDR3 has 13 residues. Here the CDR3 DNA reads TGTGCCAGCAGTTCCCCCCGCCGGGATGAGCAGTTCTTC. It specifies CASSSPRRDEQFF.